Listed below are T cell receptor beta chains from one sample, sequenced in a study of shared clonotypes between healthy human individuals. Repertoires were generated with immunoSEQ multiplex PCR, while TCRdb's copy carries only in-frame clones and drops some. In the table there are roughly 530,000 clones, about 95% of which are singletons. The sequenced sample was naive CD4+ T cells sorted from blood. All receptors derive from a woman younger than 45 in good health. Each CDR3 is given with its conserved first and last residue. Fields, in order: J gene, clone size, D gene, V gene, CDR3 protein, CDR3 DNA. The D gene is left open where the match is weak. Not every row has a clone size; where given, it reads once, few, many or a size class.

TRBJ2-1 | once | TRBD2 | TRBV28 | CASSFGAGGPIYNEQFF | TGTGCCAGCAGTTTTGGGGCGGGAGGGCCAATTTACAATGAGCAGTTCTTC
TRBJ1-5 | NA | TRBD1 | TRBV2 | CASSDDRGFQPQHF | TGTGCCAGCAGCGACGACAGGGGCTTTCAGCCCCAGCATTTT
TRBJ2-1 | NA | TRBD2 | TRBV7-9 | CASSTRLAGVGDEQFF | TGTGCCAGCAGCACTCGACTAGCGGGAGTAGGAGATGAGCAGTTCTTC
TRBJ2-3 | NA | TRBD1 | TRBV11-2 | CASSPQGATLDTQYF | TGTGCCAGCAGTCCGCAGGGGGCTACATTAGATACGCAGTATTTT
TRBJ2-3 | NA | NA | TRBV5-1 | CASSTSRTTDTQYF | TGCGCCAGCAGCACTAGTCGCACCACAGATACGCAGTATTTT
TRBJ1-4 | NA | TRBD1 | TRBV19 | CASSPRTGIEKLFF | TGTGCCAGTAGTCCCCGGACAGGGATTGAAAAACTGTTTTTT
TRBJ2-1 | NA | NA | TRBV10-1 | CASSPSGSYNEQFF | TGCGCCAGCAGCCCCTCAGGATCCTACAATGAGCAGTTCTTC
TRBJ2-7 | NA | TRBD2 | TRBV6-6 | CASSYGLAAGYEQYF | TGTGCCAGCAGTTATGGACTAGCGGCCGGCTACGAGCAGTACTTC
TRBJ1-2 | once | NA | TRBV9 | CASSVDYWVDYGYTF | TGTGCCAGCAGCGTAGATTATTGGGTTGACTATGGCTACACCTTC
TRBJ1-2 | NA | NA | TRBV5-1 | CASRRTGLAADYGYTF | TGCGCCAGCAGACGAACAGGGCTGGCGGCGGACTATGGCTACACCTTC
TRBJ1-4 | NA | NA | TRBV25-1 | CASSDNGGTNEKLFF | TGTGCCAGCAGTGACAATGGCGGGACTAATGAAAAACTGTTTTTT
TRBJ2-7 | NA | NA | TRBV6-1 | CASRVSKDLVLGQYF | TGTGCCAGCAGGGTGTCAAAAGACTTAGTCCTTGGGCAGTACTTC
TRBJ1-6 | NA | NA | TRBV27 | CASSPVKVGSPLHF | TGTGCCAGCTCCCCCGTGAAGGTCGGTTCACCCCTCCACTTT
TRBJ2-7 | NA | TRBD1 | TRBV4-1 | CASSQVGTGAEQYF | TGCGCCAGCAGCCAAGTTGGGACAGGTGCCGAGCAGTACTTC
TRBJ2-7 | NA | NA | TRBV2 | CASGESYEQYF | TGTGCCAGCGGAGAGAGCTACGAGCAGTACTTC
TRBJ1-5 | NA | NA | TRBV6-1 | CASSEIPPGWGNQPQHF | TGTGCCAGCAGTGAGATCCCCCCAGGATGGGGCAATCAGCCCCAGCATTTT
TRBJ1-3 | NA | NA | TRBV6-5 | CASSDRRRNTIYF | TGTGCCAGCAGTGACAGGAGGAGAAACACCATATATTTT
TRBJ2-5 | NA | NA | TRBV7-9 | CASSFGGVDPYF | TGTGCCAGCAGCTTCGGAGGGGTTGATCCGTACTTC
TRBJ2-1 | NA | TRBD1 | TRBV19 | CASSTRTGQLNEQFF | TGTGCCAGTAGTACAAGGACGGGACAGTTAAATGAGCAGTTCTTC